The clone carrying this T cell receptor (beta chain) was counted a single time. The sample belongs to a study of T cell responses to AZD1222 COVID-19 vaccine. CDR1 and CDR2 from the germline V gene are LNHDA and SQIVND (reference sequence). V lost 1 base to trimming and J lost 5 bases; unmatched junction nucleotides: 3. The CDR3 length is 15 residues. The table came from immunoSEQ multiplex PCR; TCRdb's copy has only in-frame clones and leaves some out. The sample holds some 130,000 clones, over 85% seen once. The material sequenced was peripheral blood, taken on day 0 of AZD1222 vaccination. The J gene is TRBJ1-5, the V gene TRBV19; TRBD1 aligns across 9 bases. This receptor was obtained from an adult in good health. CDR3: CASSIGDRGYQPQHF. The CDR3 DNA reads as TGTGCCAGTAGTATAGGTGACAGGGGGTATCAGCCCCAGCATTTT.